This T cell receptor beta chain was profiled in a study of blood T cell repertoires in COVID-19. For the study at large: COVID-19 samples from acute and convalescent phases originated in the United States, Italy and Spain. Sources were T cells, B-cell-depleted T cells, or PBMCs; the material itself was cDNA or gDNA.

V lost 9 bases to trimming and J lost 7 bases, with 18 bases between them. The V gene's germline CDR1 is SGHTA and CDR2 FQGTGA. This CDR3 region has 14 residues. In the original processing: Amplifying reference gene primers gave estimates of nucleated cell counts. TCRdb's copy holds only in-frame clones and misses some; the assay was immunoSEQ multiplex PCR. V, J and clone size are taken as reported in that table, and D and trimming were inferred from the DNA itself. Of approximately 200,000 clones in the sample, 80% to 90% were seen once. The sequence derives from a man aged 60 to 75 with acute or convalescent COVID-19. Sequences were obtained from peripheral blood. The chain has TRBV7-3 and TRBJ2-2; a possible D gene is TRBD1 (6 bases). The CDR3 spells CASTRQDLHGELFF. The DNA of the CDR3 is TGTGCCAGTACTCGACAGGACCTTCACGGGGAGCTGTTTTTT.